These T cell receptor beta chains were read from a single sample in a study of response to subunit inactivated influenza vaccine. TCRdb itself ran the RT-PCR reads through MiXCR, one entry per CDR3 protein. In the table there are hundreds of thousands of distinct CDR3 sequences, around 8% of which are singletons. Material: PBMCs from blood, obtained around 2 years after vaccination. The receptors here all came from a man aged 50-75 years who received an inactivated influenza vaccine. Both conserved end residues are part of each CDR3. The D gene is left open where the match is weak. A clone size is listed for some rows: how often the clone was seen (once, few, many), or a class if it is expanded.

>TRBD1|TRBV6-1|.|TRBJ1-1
TGTGCCAGCAGTCCCGGGACAGGGGGCTGGGCTGAAGCTTTCTTT
CASSPGTGGWAEAFF
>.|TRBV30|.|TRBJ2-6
TGTGCCTGTAGGAGAACTGGGGCCAACGTCCTGACTTTC
CACRRTGANVLTF
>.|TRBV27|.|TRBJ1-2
TGTGCCAGCAGTTTGAACGGGGCTAACTATGGCTACACCTTC
CASSLNGANYGYTF
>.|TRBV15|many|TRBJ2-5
TGTGCCACCAGCAGAGTGGCACGAGAAGAGACCCAGTACTTC
CATSRVAREETQYF
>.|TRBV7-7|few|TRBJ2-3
TGTGCCAGCAGCAAGGGGGGAGATACGCAGTATTTT
CASSKGGDTQYF
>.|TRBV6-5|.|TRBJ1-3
TGTGCCAGCAGTTATAGGCTCTCTGGAAACACCATATATTTT
CASSYRLSGNTIYF
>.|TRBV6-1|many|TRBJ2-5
TGTGCCAGCAGTGTAACCCGTGCAACAGACTACCAAGAGACCCAGTACTTC
CASSVTRATDYQETQYF
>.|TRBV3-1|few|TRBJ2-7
TGTGCCAGCAGCCAAGCGGGCCGTTACGAGCAGTACTTC
CASSQAGRYEQYF
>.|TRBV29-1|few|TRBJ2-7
TGCAGCGTTGTGGAGGGGGCCTACGAGCAGTACTTC
CSVVEGAYEQYF
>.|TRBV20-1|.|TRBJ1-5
TGCAGTGCTAGCGGGGCAGTCCTTCAGAGGCCCCAGCATTTT
CSASGAVLQRPQHF
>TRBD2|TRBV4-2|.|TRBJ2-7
TGTGCCAGCAGCCAAGGACTAGCGTTCTCCCCACTTTACGAGCAGTACTTC
CASSQGLAFSPLYEQYF
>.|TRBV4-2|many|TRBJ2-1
TGTGCCAGCAGCCAAGGTGGGAACAGGGCGGTTGAGCAGTTCTTC
CASSQGGNRAVEQFF
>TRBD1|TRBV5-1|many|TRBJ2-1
TGCGCCAGCAGCCCCGGACAGGGCATTCAGTTCTTC
CASSPGQGIQFF
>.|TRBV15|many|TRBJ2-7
TGTGCCACCAGCGCCGACCCCAGCCCTGTGAACGAGCAGTACTTC
CATSADPSPVNEQYF
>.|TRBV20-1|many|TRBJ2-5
TGCAGTGCTAGAGATCACATGGAGACCCAGTACTTC
CSARDHMETQYF
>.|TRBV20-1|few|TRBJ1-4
TGCAGTGCTAGCGAACCGGGACGGACAAATGAAAAACTGTTTTTT
CSASEPGRTNEKLFF
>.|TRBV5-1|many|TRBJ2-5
TGCGCCAGCAGTGCTAGCGCGGAGACCCAGTACTTC
CASSASAETQYF
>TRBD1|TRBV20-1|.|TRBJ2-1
TGCAGCGCTAGGGGACAGGGTCGATTAGGCTACAATGAGCAGTTCTTC
CSARGQGRLGYNEQFF
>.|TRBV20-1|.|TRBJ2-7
TGCAGTGCTAGAAGAGATTCCCCTATAGGCGAGCAGTACTTC
CSARRDSPIGEQYF